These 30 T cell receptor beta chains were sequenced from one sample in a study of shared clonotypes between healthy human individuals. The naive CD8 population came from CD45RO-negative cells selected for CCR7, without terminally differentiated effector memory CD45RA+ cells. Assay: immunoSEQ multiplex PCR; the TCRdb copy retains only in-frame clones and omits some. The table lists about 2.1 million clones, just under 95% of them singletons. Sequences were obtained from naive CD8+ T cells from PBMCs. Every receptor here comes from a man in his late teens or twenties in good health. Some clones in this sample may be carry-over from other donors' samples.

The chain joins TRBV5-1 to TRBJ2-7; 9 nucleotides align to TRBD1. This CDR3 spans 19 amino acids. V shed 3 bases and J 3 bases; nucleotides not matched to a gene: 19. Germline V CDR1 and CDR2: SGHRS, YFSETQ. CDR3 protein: CASSSAGTGTGRSDYEQYF. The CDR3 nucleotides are TGCGCCAGCAGCTCGGCCGGGACCGGGACAGGGAGGTCGGACTACGAGCAGTACTTC.

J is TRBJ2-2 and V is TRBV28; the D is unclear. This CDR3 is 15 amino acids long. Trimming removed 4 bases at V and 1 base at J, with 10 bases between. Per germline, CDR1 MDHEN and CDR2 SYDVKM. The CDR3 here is CASSYLPLNTGELFF. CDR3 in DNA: TGTGCCAGCAGTTATCTCCCCCTGAACACCGGGGAGCTGTTTTTT.

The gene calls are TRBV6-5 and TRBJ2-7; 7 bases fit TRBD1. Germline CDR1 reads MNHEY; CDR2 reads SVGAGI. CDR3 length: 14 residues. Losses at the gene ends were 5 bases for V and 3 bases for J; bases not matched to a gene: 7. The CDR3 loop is CASSKTGPFYEQYF. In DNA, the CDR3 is TGTGCCAGCAGTAAGACAGGGCCGTTCTACGAGCAGTACTTC.

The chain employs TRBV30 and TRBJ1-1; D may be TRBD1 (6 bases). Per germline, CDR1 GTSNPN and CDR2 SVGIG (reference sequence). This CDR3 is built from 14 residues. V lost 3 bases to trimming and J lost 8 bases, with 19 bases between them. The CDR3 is CAWRGNTGLQEAFF. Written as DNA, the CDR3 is TGTGCCTGGAGGGGAAACACAGGGCTCCAAGAAGCTTTCTTT.

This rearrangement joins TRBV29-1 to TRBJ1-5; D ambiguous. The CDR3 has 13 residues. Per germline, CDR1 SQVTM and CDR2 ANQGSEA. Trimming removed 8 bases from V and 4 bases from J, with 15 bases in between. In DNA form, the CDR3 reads TGCAGCTTTTCGGTAGGACTTAATCAGCCCCAGCATTTT. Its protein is CSFSVGLNQPQHF.

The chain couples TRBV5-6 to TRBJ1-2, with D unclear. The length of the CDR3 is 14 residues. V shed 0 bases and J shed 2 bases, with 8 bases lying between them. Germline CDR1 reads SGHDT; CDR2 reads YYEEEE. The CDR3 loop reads CASSLAMGNYGYTF. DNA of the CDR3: TGTGCCAGCAGCTTGGCCATGGGAAACTATGGCTACACCTTC.

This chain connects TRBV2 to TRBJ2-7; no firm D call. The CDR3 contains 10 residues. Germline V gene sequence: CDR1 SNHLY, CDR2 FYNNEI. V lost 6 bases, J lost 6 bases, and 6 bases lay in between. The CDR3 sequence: CASRRVEQYF. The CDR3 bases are TGTGCCAGCAGGAGAGTCGAGCAGTACTTC.

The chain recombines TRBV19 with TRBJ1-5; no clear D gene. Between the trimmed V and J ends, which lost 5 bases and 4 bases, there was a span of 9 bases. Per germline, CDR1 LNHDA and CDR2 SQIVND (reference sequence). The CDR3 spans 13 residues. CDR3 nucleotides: TGTGCCAGTAGTCTTTGGGTGAATCAGCCCCAGCATTTT. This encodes CASSLWVNQPQHF.

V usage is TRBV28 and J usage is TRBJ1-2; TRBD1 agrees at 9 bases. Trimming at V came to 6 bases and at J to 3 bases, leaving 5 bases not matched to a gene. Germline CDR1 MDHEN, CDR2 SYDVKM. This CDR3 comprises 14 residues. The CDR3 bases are TGTGCCAGCAGGCAACAGGGGGCTGACTATGGCTACACCTTC. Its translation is CASRQQGADYGYTF.

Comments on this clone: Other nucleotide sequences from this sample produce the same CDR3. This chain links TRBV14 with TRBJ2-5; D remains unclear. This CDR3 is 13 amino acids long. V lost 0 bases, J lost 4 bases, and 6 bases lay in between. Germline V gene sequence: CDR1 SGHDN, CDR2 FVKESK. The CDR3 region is CASSQDLRETQYF. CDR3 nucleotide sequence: TGTGCCAGCAGCCAAGATTTGCGAGAGACCCAGTACTTC. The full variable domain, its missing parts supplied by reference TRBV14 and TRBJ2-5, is EAGVTQFPSHSVIEKGQTVTLRCDPISGHDNLYWYRRVMGKEIKFLLHFVKESKQDESGMPNNRFLAERTGGTYSTLKVQPAELEDSGVYFCASSQDLRETQYFGPGTRLLVL.

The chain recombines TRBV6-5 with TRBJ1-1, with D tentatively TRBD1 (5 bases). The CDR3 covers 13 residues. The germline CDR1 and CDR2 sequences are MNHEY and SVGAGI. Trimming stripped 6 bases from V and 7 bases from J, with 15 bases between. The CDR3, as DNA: TGTGCCAGCAGCCTCGCATTGGGGCTTGAAGCTTTCTTT. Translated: CASSLALGLEAFF.

CDR3 DNA: TGTGCCAGCACCCCCAGACAGGGTGGCGTCCCTGGTGTCACAGATACGCAGTATTTT. Translated, it gives CASTPRQGGVPGVTDTQYF. The J gene is TRBJ2-3, the V gene TRBV9; 7 bases align to TRBD1. CDR3 length: 19 amino acids. V gave up 6 bases and J gave up 2 bases; unmatched junction bases: 21. The germline CDR1 and CDR2 sequences are SGDLS and YYNGEE.

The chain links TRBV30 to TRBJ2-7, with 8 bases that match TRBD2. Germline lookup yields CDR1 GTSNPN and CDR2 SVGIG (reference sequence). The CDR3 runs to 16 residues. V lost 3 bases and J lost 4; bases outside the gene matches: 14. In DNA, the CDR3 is TGTGCCTGGAGCACTCTAGCGGGCCTGAGGAAGTACGAGCAGTACTTC. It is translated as CAWSTLAGLRKYEQYF. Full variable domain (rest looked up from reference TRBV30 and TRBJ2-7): SQTIHQWPATLVQPVGSPLSLECTVEGTSNPNLYWYRQAAGRGLQLLFYSVGIGQISSEVPQNLSASRPQDRQFILSSKKLLLSDSGFYLCAWSTLAGLRKYEQYFGPGTRLTVT.

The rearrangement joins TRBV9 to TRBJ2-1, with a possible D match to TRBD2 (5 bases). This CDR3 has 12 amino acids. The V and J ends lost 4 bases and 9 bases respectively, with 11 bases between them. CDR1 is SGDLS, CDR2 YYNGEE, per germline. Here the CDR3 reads CASSHEGSEQFF. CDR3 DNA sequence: TGTGCCAGCAGCCACGAAGGGAGTGAGCAGTTCTTC. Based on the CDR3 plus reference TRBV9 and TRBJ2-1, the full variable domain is DSGVTQTPKHLITATGQRVTLRCSPRSGDLSVYWYQQSLDQGLQFLIQYYNGEERAKGNILERFSAQQFPDLHSELNLSSLELGDSALYFCASSHEGSEQFFGPGTRLTVL.

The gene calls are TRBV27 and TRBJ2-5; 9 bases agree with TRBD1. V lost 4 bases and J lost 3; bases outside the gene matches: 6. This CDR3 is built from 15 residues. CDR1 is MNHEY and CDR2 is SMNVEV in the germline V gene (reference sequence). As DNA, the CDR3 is TGTGCCAGCAGTTCAGACAGGGGGACTAAAGAGACCCAGTACTTC. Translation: CASSSDRGTKETQYF.

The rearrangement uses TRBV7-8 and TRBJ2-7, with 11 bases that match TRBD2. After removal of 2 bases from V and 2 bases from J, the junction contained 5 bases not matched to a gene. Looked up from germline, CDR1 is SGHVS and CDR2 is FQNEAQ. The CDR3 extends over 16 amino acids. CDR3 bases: TGTGCCAGCAGCTTAAGACTAGCGGGACGAACCTACGAGCAGTACTTC. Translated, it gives CASSLRLAGRTYEQYF.

The CDR3 nucleotides read TGTGCCAGCAGCGAAAGCAGGGGATACCAAGAGACCCAGTACTTC. Its protein is CASSESRGYQETQYF. The chain links TRBV7-2 to TRBJ2-5; a weak D match, TRBD1 (6 bases). The V end was cut by 5 bases, the J end by 0 bases, with 13 bases between. The CDR3 length is 15 residues. Looked up from germline, CDR1 is SGHTA and CDR2 is FQGNSA.

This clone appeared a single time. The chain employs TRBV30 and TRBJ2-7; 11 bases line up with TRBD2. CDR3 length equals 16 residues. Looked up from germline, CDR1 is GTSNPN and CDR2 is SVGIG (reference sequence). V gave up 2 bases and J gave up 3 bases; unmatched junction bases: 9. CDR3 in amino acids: CAWSFDLAGGNYEQYF. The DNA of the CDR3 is TGTGCCTGGAGTTTTGATCTAGCGGGAGGCAACTACGAGCAGTACTTC.

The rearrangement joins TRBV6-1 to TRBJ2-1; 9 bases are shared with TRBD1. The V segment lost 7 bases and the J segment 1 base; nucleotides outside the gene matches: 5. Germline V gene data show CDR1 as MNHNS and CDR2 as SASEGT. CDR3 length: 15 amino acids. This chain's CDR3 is CASKRDRGSYNEQFF. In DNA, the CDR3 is TGTGCCAGCAAACGTGACAGGGGGTCCTACAATGAGCAGTTCTTC.

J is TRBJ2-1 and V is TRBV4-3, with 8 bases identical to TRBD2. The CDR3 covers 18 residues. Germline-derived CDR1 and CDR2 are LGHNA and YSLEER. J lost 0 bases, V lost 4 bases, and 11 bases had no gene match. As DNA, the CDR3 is TGCGCCAGCAGCCGCCCGGGGAGCGGGGGTAGCTCCTACAATGAGCAGTTCTTC. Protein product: CASSRPGSGGSSYNEQFF.

The CDR3 DNA sequence: TGTGCCACCAGCAGACCTCAATCTCGGGAGGGGGGCACCTACAATGAGCAGTTCTTC. Encoded protein: CATSRPQSREGGTYNEQFF. The rearrangement links TRBV15 to TRBJ2-1; 8 nucleotides line up with TRBD2. Germline CDR1 LNHNV, CDR2 YYDKDF (reference sequence). CDR3 size: 19 residues. The junction had 14 bases not matched to a gene; V was cut back by 2 bases and J by 2 bases.

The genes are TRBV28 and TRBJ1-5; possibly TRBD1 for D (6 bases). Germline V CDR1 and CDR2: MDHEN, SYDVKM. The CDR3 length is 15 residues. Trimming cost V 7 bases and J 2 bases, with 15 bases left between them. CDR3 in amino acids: CASTQWGRGNQPQHF. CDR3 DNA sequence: TGTGCCAGCACACAGTGGGGGCGCGGCAATCAGCCCCAGCATTTT.

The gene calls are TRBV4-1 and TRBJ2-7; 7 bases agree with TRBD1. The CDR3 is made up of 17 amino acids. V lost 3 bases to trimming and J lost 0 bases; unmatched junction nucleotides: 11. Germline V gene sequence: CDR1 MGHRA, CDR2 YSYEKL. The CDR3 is CASSQKEGTVVSYEQYF. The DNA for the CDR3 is TGCGCCAGCAGCCAGAAGGAAGGGACAGTGGTCTCCTACGAGCAGTACTTC.

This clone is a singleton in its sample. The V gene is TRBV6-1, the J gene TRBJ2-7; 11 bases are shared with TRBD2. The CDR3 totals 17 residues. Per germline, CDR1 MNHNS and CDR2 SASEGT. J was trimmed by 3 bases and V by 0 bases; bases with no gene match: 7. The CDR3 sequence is CASSEAAGLAAFYEQYF. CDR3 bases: TGTGCCAGCAGTGAAGCTGCGGGACTAGCGGCCTTCTACGAGCAGTACTTC.

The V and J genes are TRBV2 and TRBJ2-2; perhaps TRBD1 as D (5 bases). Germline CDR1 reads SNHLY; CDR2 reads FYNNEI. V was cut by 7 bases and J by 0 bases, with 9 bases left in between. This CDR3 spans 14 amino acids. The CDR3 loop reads CASIGHTNTGELFF. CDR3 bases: TGTGCCAGCATTGGACACACGAACACCGGGGAGCTGTTTTTT.

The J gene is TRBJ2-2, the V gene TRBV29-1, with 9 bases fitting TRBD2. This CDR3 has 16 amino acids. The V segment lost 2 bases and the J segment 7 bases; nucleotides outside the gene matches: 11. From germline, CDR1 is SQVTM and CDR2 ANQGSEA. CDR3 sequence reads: CSVELPSGMGGGELFF. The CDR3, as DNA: TGCAGCGTTGAATTGCCTAGCGGGATGGGGGGCGGGGAGCTGTTTTTT.

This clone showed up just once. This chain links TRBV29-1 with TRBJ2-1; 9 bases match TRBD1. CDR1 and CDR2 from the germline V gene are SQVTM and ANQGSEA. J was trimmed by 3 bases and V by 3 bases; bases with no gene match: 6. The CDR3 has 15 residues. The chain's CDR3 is CSVDPRDRDYNEQFF. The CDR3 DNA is TGCAGCGTTGACCCCCGGGACAGGGACTACAATGAGCAGTTCTTC.

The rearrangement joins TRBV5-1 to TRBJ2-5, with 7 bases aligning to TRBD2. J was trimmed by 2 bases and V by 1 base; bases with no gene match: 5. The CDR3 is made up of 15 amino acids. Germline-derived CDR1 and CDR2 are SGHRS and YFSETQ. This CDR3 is CASSLSGVEQETQYF. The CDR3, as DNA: TGCGCCAGCAGCTTGAGCGGGGTGGAGCAAGAGACCCAGTACTTC.

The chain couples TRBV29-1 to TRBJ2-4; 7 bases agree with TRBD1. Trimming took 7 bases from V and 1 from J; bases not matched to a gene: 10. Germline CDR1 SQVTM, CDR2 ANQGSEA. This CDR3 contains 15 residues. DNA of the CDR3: TGCAGCGAACCCACAGGGGCTAACGCCAAAAACATTCAGTACTTC. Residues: CSEPTGANAKNIQYF.

For the CDR3, the DNA is TGTGCCAGCAGCCCCGTCCGGCCCTCCTATGACGAGCAGTACTTC. It translates to CASSPVRPSYDEQYF. The chain is built from TRBV7-9 and TRBJ2-7; D not resolved. The CDR3 has 15 residues. Trimming took off 5 bases at V and 5 bases at J, with 19 bases between the two ends. Germline values: CDR1 SEHNR, CDR2 FQNEAQ (reference sequence).